This TCR beta chain emerged from a study of shared clonotypes between healthy human individuals. Findings and limits, study-wide: Blood was the sole source, and tissue repertoires probably differ.

The naive CD8 population came from CD45RO-negative cells selected for CCR7, without terminally differentiated effector memory CD45RA+ cells. On this clone itself: Its antigen remains unknown.

Sequencing was performed with immunoSEQ multiplex PCR; in TCRdb, only in-frame clones are kept and a portion is missing. The table records about 2,100,000 clones, approximately 94% of them present only once. This CDR3 region has 14 residues. Trimming removed 7 bases at V and 0 bases at J, with 14 bases between. Germline V lookup: CDR1 SGDLS, CDR2 YYNGEE. This clonotype originated in a man aged 18 to 29 in good health. Some clones in this sample may be carry-over from other donors' samples. Material: naive CD8+ T cells from PBMCs. The rearrangement links TRBV9 to TRBJ2-7; no definite D call. The CDR3 coding sequence is TGTGCCAGCGCTACTGGAGTAGGCTCCTACGAGCAGTACTTC. The encoded protein is CASATGVGSYEQYF.